The clone carrying this T cell receptor (beta chain) has only a few counts. The data derive from a study of T cells in Graves' hyperthyroidism and ophthalmopathy. Template material for amplifying TCR beta CDR3 regions consisted of RNA transcripts. With the HTBI primer set, the TCR CDR3 went through a first round of RT-PCR. Each CDR3 protein is one row after TCRdb ran MiXCR on the multiplex PCR reads. This table holds 660,000 or so distinct CDR3 sequences, around 21% found once. The CDR3 extends over 16 amino acids. Germline lookup yields CDR1 ENHRY and CDR2 SYGVKD. V trimming: 2 bases; J trimming: 2 bases; junction bases outside the gene matches: 5.

The source material was blood. The V call is TRBV10-3, the J call TRBJ2-1, with TRBD2 identical over 8 bases. The TCR was taken from a man under 40 with Graves' ophthalmopathy. Here the CDR3 DNA reads TGTGCCATCAGTGAGCGGGCCGGGGGGGCCTACAATGAGCAGTTCTTC. This encodes CAISERAGGAYNEQFF.